The rows below give T cell receptor beta chains drawn from one sample of a study of T cells in localized non-small cell lung cancer. Assay: immunoSEQ multiplex PCR; the TCRdb copy retains only in-frame clones and omits some. There are roughly 48,000 clones in the sample; 80% occur only once, and approximately 4.8% lies in the top ten. Source: PBMCs, taken before any cancer treatment. These receptors were collected from a woman aged 35-75 years with stage II lung adenocarcinoma. The CDR3 runs from the conserved cysteine through the conserved F or W. D genes are given only for firm matches. A row's size may be missing; if present it is once, few, many or a size class.

NA | TRBJ1-1 | NA | TRBV7-9 | CASSSWDRETEAFF | TGTGCCAGCAGCTCCTGGGACCGGGAAACTGAAGCTTTCTTT
TRBD1 | TRBJ1-1 | NA | TRBV6-1 | CASSWTGAQPEAFF | TGTGCCAGCAGCTGGACAGGGGCCCAGCCTGAAGCTTTCTTT
NA | TRBJ1-2 | medium-sized | TRBV29-1 | CSVVSAYYGYTF | TGCAGCGTCGTGTCCGCCTACTATGGCTACACCTTC
NA | TRBJ2-1 | once | TRBV19 | CASRAGNMLEQFF | TGTGCCAGTAGAGCCGGGAATATGCTGGAGCAGTTCTTC
NA | TRBJ2-5 | once | TRBV19 | CASSRDPWETQYF | TGTGCCAGTAGTAGGGACCCCTGGGAGACCCAGTACTTC
NA | TRBJ2-1 | few | TRBV7-9 | CASSLDGINNEQFF | TGTGCCAGCAGCCTGGACGGTATTAACAATGAGCAGTTCTTC
NA | TRBJ2-2 | NA | TRBV28 | CASREPGTNTGELFF | TGTGCCAGCAGAGAGCCGGGAACGAACACCGGGGAGCTGTTTTTT
NA | TRBJ1-1 | NA | TRBV11-1 | CASSRNTPGTEAFF | TGTGCCAGCAGCAGAAACACCCCCGGCACTGAAGCTTTCTTT
NA | TRBJ1-6 | NA | TRBV10-2 | CASSARRESNSPLHF | TGCGCCAGCAGTGCTCGGAGAGAGAGCAATTCACCCCTCCACTTT
NA | TRBJ1-2 | NA | TRBV7-9 | CASSEGAGYTF | TGTGCCAGCAGCGAAGGGGCTGGCTACACCTTC
NA | TRBJ2-2 | NA | TRBV28 | CASGTLGVNTGELFF | TGTGCCAGCGGGACCTTGGGGGTGAACACCGGGGAGCTGTTTTTT
NA | TRBJ1-5 | NA | TRBV7-2 | CASSPEWSSLNQPQHF | TGTGCCAGCAGCCCCGAATGGAGCAGCCTCAATCAGCCCCAGCATTTT
NA | TRBJ2-1 | NA | TRBV7-6 | CASSLGVNSGEQFF | TGTGCCAGCAGCTTAGGTGTGAATTCTGGTGAGCAGTTCTTC
TRBD1 | TRBJ1-1 | NA | TRBV13 | CASSHRTGMNTEAFF | TGTGCCAGCAGCCATCGGACAGGGATGAACACTGAAGCTTTCTTT